This is a list of T cell receptor beta chains from one sample in a study of shared clonotypes between healthy human individuals. Profiling relied on immunoSEQ multiplex PCR, and the TCRdb table lists in-frame clones only, not all of them. Of some 2,100,000 clones in the sample, nearly 97% were seen once. Sequenced: naive CD4+ T cells sorted from blood. The receptors stem from a man younger than 35 in good health. CDR3s include the opening cysteine and the closing phenylalanine or tryptophan. Each record gives: CDR3 DNA, CDR3 protein, D gene, J gene, V gene. The D gene is left open where the match is weak.

cdr3_nt: TGTGCCTGGAGGGGGGGACTAGCGGGAGGTTTTGGTGAGCAGTTCTTC
cdr3_aa: CAWRGGLAGGFGEQFF
d_call: TRBD2
j_call: TRBJ2-1
v_call: TRBV30

cdr3_nt: TGTGCCAGCAGCAAACTAGCGGGGGGGCCGAGCAACGAGCAGTACTTC
cdr3_aa: CASSKLAGGPSNEQYF
d_call: TRBD2
j_call: TRBJ2-7
v_call: TRBV7-2

cdr3_nt: TGCAGCGTTGAGGCAGGGCCCGGCACAGATACGCAGTATTTT
cdr3_aa: CSVEAGPGTDTQYF
d_call: .
j_call: TRBJ2-3
v_call: TRBV29-1

cdr3_nt: TGTGCCAGCAGCTTGCGGACAGGGTGGGACGAGCAGTACTTC
cdr3_aa: CASSLRTGWDEQYF
d_call: TRBD1
j_call: TRBJ2-7
v_call: TRBV7-2

cdr3_nt: TGTGCCAGCAGCTTGGGGACCGTAGCGGGGGTTCCCTCCTACGAGCAGTACTTC
cdr3_aa: CASSLGTVAGVPSYEQYF
d_call: TRBD2
j_call: TRBJ2-7
v_call: TRBV5-4

cdr3_nt: TGCGCCAGCAGCTTGACGGAAAATGATTCACCCCTCCACTTT
cdr3_aa: CASSLTENDSPLHF
d_call: .
j_call: TRBJ1-6
v_call: TRBV5-1

cdr3_nt: TGTGCCATTTCGACGGGGCCTTTGGGTCAGCCCCAGCATTTT
cdr3_aa: CAISTGPLGQPQHF
d_call: .
j_call: TRBJ1-5
v_call: TRBV10-3

cdr3_nt: TGTGCCAGCAGCTTAGAAGGGACTAGGGGCTCCTACGAGCAGTACTTC
cdr3_aa: CASSLEGTRGSYEQYF
d_call: TRBD2
j_call: TRBJ2-7
v_call: TRBV7-2

cdr3_nt: TGTGCCACCAGCAGAGTCGGGTTCCCAACAGATACGCAGTATTTT
cdr3_aa: CATSRVGFPTDTQYF
d_call: .
j_call: TRBJ2-3
v_call: TRBV15

cdr3_nt: TGTGCCAGCAACAGAGACCGGACGGGGATCGGCGGCTACACCTTC
cdr3_aa: CASNRDRTGIGGYTF
d_call: .
j_call: TRBJ1-2
v_call: TRBV9

cdr3_nt: TGCGCCAGCAGCTTGAGGACTAGCGGGAGTAATACGCAGTATTTT
cdr3_aa: CASSLRTSGSNTQYF
d_call: TRBD2
j_call: TRBJ2-3
v_call: TRBV5-1

cdr3_nt: TGTGCCAGCAGCCTCCGGACTAGCGGAAGCACAGATACGCAGTATTTT
cdr3_aa: CASSLRTSGSTDTQYF
d_call: TRBD2
j_call: TRBJ2-3
v_call: TRBV7-9

cdr3_nt: TGTGCCAGCAGCTTGGGGTCGGGAGGGGAGACCCAGTACTTC
cdr3_aa: CASSLGSGGETQYF
d_call: TRBD2
j_call: TRBJ2-5
v_call: TRBV5-4

cdr3_nt: TGTGCCAGTCTAGGAACATCCTACAATGAGCAGTTCTTC
cdr3_aa: CASLGTSYNEQFF
d_call: .
j_call: TRBJ2-1
v_call: TRBV19

cdr3_nt: TGTGCCAGCAGCTCTCCCTCCGGGGGGGCGTTTGGGACCCAGTACTTC
cdr3_aa: CASSSPSGGAFGTQYF
d_call: TRBD2
j_call: TRBJ2-5
v_call: TRBV7-2

cdr3_nt: TGTGCCAGCAGCTTGGGCAGGGCGGGCGAGCAGTACTTC
cdr3_aa: CASSLGRAGEQYF
d_call: .
j_call: TRBJ2-7
v_call: TRBV11-1

cdr3_nt: TGTGCCAGCAGTCAGGACTTCACAGATACGCAGTATTTT
cdr3_aa: CASSQDFTDTQYF
d_call: .
j_call: TRBJ2-3
v_call: TRBV25-1

cdr3_nt: TGTGCCAGCTCGCGAGGGTCTAGCGTTTGGGACCCCTCCTACGAGCAGTACTTC
cdr3_aa: CASSRGSSVWDPSYEQYF
d_call: .
j_call: TRBJ2-7
v_call: TRBV18

cdr3_nt: TGTGCCAGTTCCGGGACTAGCGGGTACTACGAGCAGTACTTC
cdr3_aa: CASSGTSGYYEQYF
d_call: TRBD2
j_call: TRBJ2-7
v_call: TRBV18

cdr3_nt: TGTGCCAGCAGTTTGGACAGGGGCAGCACTGAAGCTTTCTTT
cdr3_aa: CASSLDRGSTEAFF
d_call: TRBD1
j_call: TRBJ1-1
v_call: TRBV6-5

cdr3_nt: TGTGCCACCCGAAGGGGAACTACAAACACCGGGGAGCTGTTTTTT
cdr3_aa: CATRRGTTNTGELFF
d_call: .
j_call: TRBJ2-2
v_call: TRBV15

cdr3_nt: TGTGCCAGCCGGGACAGGAACTCTGGGGCCAACGTCCTGACTTTC
cdr3_aa: CASRDRNSGANVLTF
d_call: TRBD1
j_call: TRBJ2-6
v_call: TRBV6-5

cdr3_nt: TGTGCTAGTGGTTTGGCGCCTAAAGAGAGCGGGGACACCGGGGAGCTGTTTTTT
cdr3_aa: CASGLAPKESGDTGELFF
d_call: TRBD2
j_call: TRBJ2-2
v_call: TRBV12-5

cdr3_nt: TGTGCCAGCAGTCTCCTTCGGGGGGCGAACACCGGGGAGCTGTTTTTT
cdr3_aa: CASSLLRGANTGELFF
d_call: TRBD2
j_call: TRBJ2-2
v_call: TRBV28